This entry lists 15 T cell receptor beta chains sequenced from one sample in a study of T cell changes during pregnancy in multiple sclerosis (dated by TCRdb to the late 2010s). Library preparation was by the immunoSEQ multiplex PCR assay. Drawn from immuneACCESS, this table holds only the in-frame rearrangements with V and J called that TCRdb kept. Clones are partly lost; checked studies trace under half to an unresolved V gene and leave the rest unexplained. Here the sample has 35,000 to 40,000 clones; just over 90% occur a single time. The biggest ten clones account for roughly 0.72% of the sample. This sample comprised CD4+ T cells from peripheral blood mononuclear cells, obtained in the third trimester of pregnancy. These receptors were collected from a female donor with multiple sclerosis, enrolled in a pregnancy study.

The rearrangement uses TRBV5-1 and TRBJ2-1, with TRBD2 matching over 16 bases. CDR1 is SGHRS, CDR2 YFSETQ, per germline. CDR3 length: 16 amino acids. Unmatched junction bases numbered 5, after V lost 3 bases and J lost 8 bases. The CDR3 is CASSWGLAGGPDEQFF. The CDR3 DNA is TGCGCCAGCAGCTGGGGACTAGCGGGAGGGCCAGATGAGCAGTTCTTC.

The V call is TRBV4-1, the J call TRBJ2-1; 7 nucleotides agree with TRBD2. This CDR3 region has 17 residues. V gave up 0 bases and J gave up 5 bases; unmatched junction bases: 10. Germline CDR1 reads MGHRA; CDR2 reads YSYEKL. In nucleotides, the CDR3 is TGCGCCAGCAGCCAAGATGAGTCTAGCGGTCGGAACAATGAGCAGTTCTTC. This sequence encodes CASSQDESSGRNNEQFF.

The CDR3 coding sequence is TGTGCCAGCAGCTTATATAGATTGAACACTGAAGCTTTCTTT. Encoded protein: CASSLYRLNTEAFF. The rearrangement links TRBV5-6 to TRBJ1-1, with no clear D. The CDR3 consists of 14 residues. V was clipped by 2 bases and J by 0 bases, with 8 bases between them. CDR1 and CDR2 (germline): SGHDT, YYEEEE. The whole variable domain, remainder taken from reference TRBV5-6 and TRBJ1-1, is DAGVTQSPTHLIKTRGQQVTLRCSPKSGHDTVSWYQQALGQGPQFIFQYYEEEERQRGNFPDRFSGHQFPNYSSELNVNALLLGDSALYLCASSLYRLNTEAFFGQGTRLTVV.

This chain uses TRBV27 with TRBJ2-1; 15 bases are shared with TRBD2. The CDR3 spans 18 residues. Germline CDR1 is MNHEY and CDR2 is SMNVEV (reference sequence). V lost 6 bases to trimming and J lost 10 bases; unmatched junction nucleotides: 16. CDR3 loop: CASRTQNGTSGRRGEQFF. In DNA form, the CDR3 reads TGTGCCAGCAGGACCCAAAACGGGACTAGCGGGAGGAGGGGGGAGCAGTTCTTC.

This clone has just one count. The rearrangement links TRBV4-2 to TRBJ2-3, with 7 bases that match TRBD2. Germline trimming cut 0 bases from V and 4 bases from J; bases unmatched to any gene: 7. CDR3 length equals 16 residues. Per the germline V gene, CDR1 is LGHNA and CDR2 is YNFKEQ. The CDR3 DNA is TGTGCCAGCAGCCAAGAGCGGGCGGGAGCGGCAGATACGCAGTATTTT. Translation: CASSQERAGAADTQYF.

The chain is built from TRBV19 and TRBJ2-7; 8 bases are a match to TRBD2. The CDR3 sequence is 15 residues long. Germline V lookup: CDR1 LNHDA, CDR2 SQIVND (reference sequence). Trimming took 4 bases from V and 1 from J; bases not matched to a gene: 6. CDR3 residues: CASSSIGTRSYEQYF. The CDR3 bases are TGTGCCAGTAGTAGCATCGGGACTAGGTCCTACGAGCAGTACTTC.

CDR3 nucleotide sequence: TGTGCCAGCAGTTCCCTTAGCGGGGGGTCCGCCTACGAGCAGTACTTC. It translates to CASSSLSGGSAYEQYF. The V gene is TRBV27, the J gene TRBJ2-7; 10 bases are shared with TRBD2. The CDR3 length is 16 residues. The germline V gene encodes CDR1 MNHEY and CDR2 SMNVEV (reference sequence). With 4 bases clipped from V and 2 bases from J, the junction kept 8 bases outside the gene matches.

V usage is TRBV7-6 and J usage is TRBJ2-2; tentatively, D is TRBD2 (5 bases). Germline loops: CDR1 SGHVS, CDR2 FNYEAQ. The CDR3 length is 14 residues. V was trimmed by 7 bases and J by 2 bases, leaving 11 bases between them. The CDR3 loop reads CASKLSGNTGELFF. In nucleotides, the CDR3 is TGTGCCAGCAAACTCAGCGGAAACACCGGGGAGCTGTTTTTT.

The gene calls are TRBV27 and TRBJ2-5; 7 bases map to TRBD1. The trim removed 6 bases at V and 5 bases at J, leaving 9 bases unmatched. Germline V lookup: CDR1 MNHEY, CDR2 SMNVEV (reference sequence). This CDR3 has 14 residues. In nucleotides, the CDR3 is TGTGCCAGCAGAAGACCGGGACAGTCGGAGACCCAGTACTTC. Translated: CASRRPGQSETQYF.

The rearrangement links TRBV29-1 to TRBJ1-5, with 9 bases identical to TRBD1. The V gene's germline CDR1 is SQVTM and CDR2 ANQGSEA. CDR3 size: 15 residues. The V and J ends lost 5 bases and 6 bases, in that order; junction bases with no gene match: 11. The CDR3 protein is CSVNLDRGKGQPQHF. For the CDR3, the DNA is TGCAGCGTTAACCTGGACAGGGGTAAAGGTCAGCCCCAGCATTTT.

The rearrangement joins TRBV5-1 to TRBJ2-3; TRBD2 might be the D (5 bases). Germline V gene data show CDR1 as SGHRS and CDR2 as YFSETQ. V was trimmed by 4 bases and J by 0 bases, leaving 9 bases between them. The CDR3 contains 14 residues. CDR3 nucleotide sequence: TGCGCCAGCAGCGGACCGGGAAGCACAGATACGCAGTATTTT. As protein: CASSGPGSTDTQYF.

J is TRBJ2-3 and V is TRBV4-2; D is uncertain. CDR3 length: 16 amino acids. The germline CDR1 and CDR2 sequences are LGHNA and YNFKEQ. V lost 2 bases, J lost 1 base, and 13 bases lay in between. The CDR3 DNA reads TGTGCCAGCAGCCAAAGAACCGACGGAGGCACAGATACGCAGTATTTT. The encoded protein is CASSQRTDGGTDTQYF.

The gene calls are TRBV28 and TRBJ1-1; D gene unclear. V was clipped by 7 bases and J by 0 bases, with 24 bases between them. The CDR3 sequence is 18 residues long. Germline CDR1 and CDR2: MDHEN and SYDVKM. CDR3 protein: CASTRIAPATGMNTEAFF. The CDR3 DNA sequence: TGTGCCAGCACCAGAATAGCCCCGGCAACCGGCATGAACACTGAAGCTTTCTTT.

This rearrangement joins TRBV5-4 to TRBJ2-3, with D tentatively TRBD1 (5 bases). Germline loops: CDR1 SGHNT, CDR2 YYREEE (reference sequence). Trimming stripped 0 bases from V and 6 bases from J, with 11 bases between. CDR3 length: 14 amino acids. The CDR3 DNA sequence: TGTGCCAGCAGCTTGGGTCAGGGTTATGATACGCAGTATTTT. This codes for CASSLGQGYDTQYF. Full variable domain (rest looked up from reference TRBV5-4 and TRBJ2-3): ETGVTQSPTHLIKTRGQQVTLRCSSQSGHNTVSWYQQALGQGPQFIFQYYREEENGRGNFPPRFSGLQFPNYSSELNVNALELDDSALYLCASSLGQGYDTQYFGPGTRLTVL.

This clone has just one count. CDR3 protein: CASSSGLAGDKYF. The CDR3, as DNA: TGTGCCAGCAGCTCAGGGCTAGCGGGAGATAAGTACTTC. This chain links TRBV7-3 with TRBJ2-7, with TRBD2 matching 10 bases. After removal of 4 bases from V and 11 bases from J, the junction contained 8 bases not matched to a gene. CDR3 length: 13 residues. Per germline, CDR1 SGHTA and CDR2 FQGTGA.